The clone carrying this T cell receptor (beta chain) has only a few counts. Its antigen is still unknown. Prepared libraries of TCR beta cDNA carried unique molecular identifiers. It was from about 0.94 to 9.7 million T cells that 500,000 or so cDNA molecules came. MiXCR, applied by TCRdb to the PCR reads, yields one record per CDR3 protein. The data show 250,000 to 300,000 distinct CDR3 sequences, just over 35% seen once. This record belongs to a study of post-analysis software for immune sequencing data. The CDR3 is 15 amino acids. V gave up 0 bases and J gave up 5 bases, with 11 bases separating them. From germline, CDR1 is SNHLY and CDR2 FYNNEI. Study conclusions and caveats: Multiple sclerosis patients had significantly lower normalized Chao1 diversity than controls. Patients carried roughly 5 TRBV segments more frequently than controls did, and TRBV5-6, TRBV5-1 and TRBV20-1 were among them.

The sample taken for sequencing was blood. The sequence was obtained from a girl aged 10 to 17 with multiple sclerosis. The J gene is TRBJ1-5, the V gene TRBV2; no clear D gene. Here the CDR3 DNA reads TGTGCCAGCAGTGAAGCGGCTTTAGGCCATCAGCCCCAGCATTTT. It encodes CASSEAALGHQPQHF.